One sample yielded the 4 T cell receptor beta chains listed below, sequenced in a study of identical twins. TCRdb re-called the 5' RACE reads with MiXCR, one entry per CDR3 protein. Of 450,000 or so distinct CDR3 sequences listed, 20% to 25% are singletons. Separately, the same data were catalogued under a study of T cells expressing NK-cell markers.

Material: CD4+ T cells sorted from blood. The source of these receptors is a woman aged 18-29 years in good health.

This clonotype was observed once. J is TRBJ2-2 and V is TRBV18; tentatively, D is TRBD1 (6 bases). Per the germline V gene, CDR1 is KGHSH and CDR2 is LQKENI. V lost 2 bases and J lost 6, with 13 bases in between. The CDR3 consists of 15 residues. CDR3 amino acids: CASSPWGRVAGELFF. Written as DNA, the CDR3 is TGTGCCAGCTCACCATGGGGGCGCGTCGCCGGGGAGCTGTTTTTT.

The chain recombines TRBV10-1 with TRBJ1-6; tentatively, D is TRBD1 (5 bases). This CDR3 has 13 amino acids. The V gene's germline CDR1 is WNHNN and CDR2 SYGVQD (reference sequence). The V end was cut by 4 bases, the J end by 7 bases, with 8 bases between. CDR3 sequence reads: CASSAQANSPLHF. The CDR3 DNA follows: TGCGCCAGCAGTGCACAGGCGAATTCACCCCTCCACTTT.

This clonotype was found a few times. One junction end disagrees with the germline gene, perhaps due to a read error. This sequence joins TRBV12-3 or TRBV12-4 and TRBJ2-3; D is perhaps TRBD2 (6 bases). CDR3 length: 12 amino acids. CDR3 coding DNA: TGTGCCAGTAGTTTGGAGGGGACCACGCAGTATTTT. Translated: CASSLEGTTQYF.

V and J are TRBV5-1 and TRBJ2-3; the match to TRBD1 covers 10 bases. Germline V gene lookup returns CDR1 SGHRS and CDR2 YFSETQ. The CDR3 sequence is 18 residues long. V was pared by 2 bases and J by 7 bases, with 16 bases of the junction left unmatched. This CDR3 reads CASSFSPKTGQGMNTQYF. The CDR3, as DNA: TGCGCCAGCAGCTTCTCCCCCAAAACGGGACAGGGGATGAATACGCAGTATTTT.